The clone carrying this TCR beta chain was detected only a few times. The antigen is undetermined. This specimen comes from a study of CD8+ T cells in alopecia areata. Turning to the study itself: Treatment comprised oral tofacitinib, 5 to 10 mg twice daily, in treated patients. Study-level points and caveats: For patients receiving tofacitinib, scalp clonality and expanded CD8+ clones among the top 100 significantly decreased. Many expanded lesional clones persisted in scalp and blood during tofacitinib. Relative to normal scalp, lesional scalp, especially alopecia totalis/universalis, showed higher clonality.

It was cDNA, reverse transcribed from extracted RNA, that served as the sequencing template. Sequenced by immunoSEQ multiplex PCR; TCRdb stores in-frame clones only, minus some. The sample consists of 180,000 or so clones, 40% to 65% of them appearing once. This CDR3 is 15 amino acids long. Trimming left V 2 bases short and J 2 bases short, with 11 bases between. CDR1 is MNHEY and CDR2 is SVGAGI in the germline V gene. Treatment given: oral pan-JAK inhibitor, 5-10 mg twice daily. The input for sequencing was CD8+ T cells sorted from blood, taken around week 54, from a patient treated with tofacitinib. V gene TRBV6-5 combines with J gene TRBJ2-3, with D possibly being TRBD1 (5 bases). This receptor was obtained from a human donor with alopecia areata. CDR3 sequence reads: CASSYGHENTDTQYF. The CDR3 bases are TGTGCCAGCAGTTACGGACACGAGAACACAGATACGCAGTATTTT.